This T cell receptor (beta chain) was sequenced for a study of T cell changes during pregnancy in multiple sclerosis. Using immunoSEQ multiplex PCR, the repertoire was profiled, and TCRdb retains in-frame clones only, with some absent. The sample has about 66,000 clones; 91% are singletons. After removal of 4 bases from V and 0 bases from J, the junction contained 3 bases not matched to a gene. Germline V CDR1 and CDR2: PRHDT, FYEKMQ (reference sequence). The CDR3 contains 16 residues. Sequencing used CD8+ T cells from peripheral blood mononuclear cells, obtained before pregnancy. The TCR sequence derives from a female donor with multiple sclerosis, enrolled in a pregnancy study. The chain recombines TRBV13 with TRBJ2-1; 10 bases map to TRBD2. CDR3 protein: CASSYPSGGSYNEQFF. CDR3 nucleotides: TGTGCCAGCAGCTACCCTAGCGGGGGCTCCTACAATGAGCAGTTCTTC.